This T cell receptor beta chain was found in a study of monozygotic twins with inflammatory bowel disease. Generation of cDNA took place in eight separate reactions per sample. With the 5' RACE reads reprocessed, TCRdb shows one record per CDR3 protein and no DNA. Its table lists roughly 300,000 distinct CDR3 sequences. CDR3 size: 15 residues. From germline, CDR1 is LGHNA and CDR2 YNFKEQ. The chain joins TRBV4-2 to TRBJ2-3; the TRBD2 assignment by TCRdb is unverifiable without DNA. The sequence was obtained from a human donor with ulcerative colitis or Crohn's disease, or a healthy co-twin of an affected twin (not recorded which). Sequences were obtained from blood. CDR3 sequence reads: CASTNAGTNTDTQYF.